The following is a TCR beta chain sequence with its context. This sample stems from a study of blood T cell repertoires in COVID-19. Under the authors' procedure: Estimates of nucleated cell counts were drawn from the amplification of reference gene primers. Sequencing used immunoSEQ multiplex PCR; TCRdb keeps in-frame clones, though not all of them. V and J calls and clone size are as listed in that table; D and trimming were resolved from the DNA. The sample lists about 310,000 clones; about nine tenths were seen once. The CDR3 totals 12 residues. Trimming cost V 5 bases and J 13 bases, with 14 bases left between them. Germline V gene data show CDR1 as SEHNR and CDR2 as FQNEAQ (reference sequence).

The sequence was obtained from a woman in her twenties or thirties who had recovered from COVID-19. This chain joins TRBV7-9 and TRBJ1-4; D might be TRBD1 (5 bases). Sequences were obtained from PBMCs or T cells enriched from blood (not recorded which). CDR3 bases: TGTGCCAGCAGCCCTGGGGGGGGTATACTGTTTTTT. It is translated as CASSPGGGILFF.